This TCR beta chain is from a study of PD-L1 blockade in urothelial cancer. Background on the study: Blood analysis occurred 3 weeks (second dose) and 6 weeks after treatment start. Median T cell yield per blood sample was 110,000 to 150,000 cells.

Time point given: pretreatment peripheral blood. Patients were living with locally advanced or metastatic urothelial carcinoma. Each patient contributed between 1 and 8 total time points of blood mononuclear cells, pretreatment and during treatment. The assay was immunoSEQ multiplex PCR, and TCRdb's table has in-frame clones only and misses some. This sample has about 130,000 clones, with approximately 84% found just once. The CDR3 extends over 13 amino acids. V was cut by 1 base and J by 6 bases, with 7 bases left in between. In germline, CDR1 is SGHTA, CDR2 FQGNSA. This receptor was identified in a man over 45 with urothelial cancer. The rearrangement joins TRBV7-2 to TRBJ1-5; D is perhaps TRBD1 (5 bases). Sample: PBMCs, taken around atezolizumab (anti-PD-L1) treatment. The CDR3 DNA follows: TGTGCCAGCAGCTTAGTGGGGCGTCAGCCCCAGCATTTT. This sequence encodes CASSLVGRQPQHF.